The rows below give T cell receptor beta chains drawn from one sample of a study of technical replicates of blood from a few donors. Some clones are missing from TCRdb's copy, which holds only in-frame ones; the method was immunoSEQ multiplex PCR. The sample lists more than 90,000 clones; about 96% were seen once. The sample taken for sequencing was T cells isolated from PBMCs. The source is a human donor in good health. The CDR3 runs from the conserved cysteine through the conserved F or W. The order of the fields is D gene, V gene, J gene, clone size, CDR3 protein, CDR3 DNA. D genes are given only for firm matches. Clone sizes are given selectively: once, few, many, or a class where the clone is expanded.

>TRBD1|TRBV6-1|TRBJ1-2|-
CASSINRGDGYTF
TGTGCCAGCAGTATTAACAGGGGAGATGGCTACACCTTC
>-|TRBV5-6|TRBJ2-7|-
CASSLDQARVYEQYF
TGTGCCAGCAGCTTAGACCAAGCCAGGGTCTACGAGCAGTACTTC
>TRBD1|TRBV27|TRBJ1-5|-
CASSHDRGHQPQHF
TGTGCCAGCAGCCACGACAGGGGGCATCAGCCCCAGCATTTT
>-|TRBV14|TRBJ2-3|once
CASSHKRGNTDTQYF
TGTGCCAGCAGCCATAAACGGGGGAACACAGATACGCAGTATTTT
>TRBD2|TRBV10-1|TRBJ2-1|-
CASSESIRGRTGDEQFF
TGCGCCAGCAGTGAGTCGATACGCGGGAGGACCGGTGATGAGCAGTTCTTC
>-|TRBV28|TRBJ2-1|few
CASNTYNEQFF
TGTGCCAGCAACACCTACAATGAGCAGTTCTTC
>TRBD2|TRBV27|TRBJ2-2|-
CASSPIAGALVAGELFF
TGTGCCAGCAGTCCAATAGCGGGAGCGCTGGTCGCCGGGGAGCTGTTTTTT
>TRBD1|TRBV2|TRBJ2-2|once
CASSDRTGGPGELFF
TGTGCCAGCAGTGATAGGACAGGGGGCCCCGGGGAGCTGTTTTTT
>TRBD1|TRBV5-1|TRBJ1-2|-
CASSETTGRNYGYIF
TGCGCCAGCAGCGAGACGACAGGGCGAAACTATGGCTACATCTTC
>TRBD1|TRBV5-4|TRBJ2-7|-
CASSLAGTGTYEQYF
TGTGCCAGCAGCTTGGCAGGGACAGGGACCTACGAGCAGTACTTC
>-|TRBV7-7|TRBJ2-2|-
CASSLIGGTGELFF
TGTGCCAGCAGCTTAATCGGGGGAACCGGGGAGCTGTTTTTT
>-|TRBV4-1|TRBJ2-5|-
CASSQGPGTQETQYF
TGCGCCAGCAGCCAAGGACCCGGGACACAGGAGACCCAGTACTTC
>-|TRBV2|TRBJ2-3|-
CASNMFRDTQYF
TGTGCCAGCAATATGTTTAGAGATACGCAGTATTTT
>TRBD1|TRBV7-2|TRBJ1-5|-
CASNRQGSNQPQHF
TGTGCCAGCAACAGACAGGGAAGCAATCAGCCCCAGCATTTT
>TRBD1|TRBV28|TRBJ2-7|once
CASIKTGVYEQYF
TGTGCCAGCATCAAGACAGGGGTCTACGAGCAGTACTTC
>-|TRBV7-9|TRBJ1-2|-
CASSSFQEDYGYTF
TGTGCCAGCAGCTCATTTCAGGAGGACTATGGCTACACCTTC